This entry describes one TCR beta chain. Its antigen is unknown. The method was immunoSEQ multiplex PCR; TCRdb's version includes in-frame clones alone and lacks a portion of them. The data show 35,000 to 40,000 clones, almost 95% seen once. With 2 bases removed from V and 7 bases from J, the gap between germline ends came to 12 bases. The length of the CDR3 is 15 residues. The germline gives CDR1 ENHRY, CDR2 SYGVKD. This sample is drawn from a study of T cells in tuberculosis. Study-wide points: Selection depended on which cryopreserved specimens were available.

Sequencing input: PBMCs. J is TRBJ1-6 and V is TRBV10-3; a possible D gene is TRBD1 (6 bases). This sequence originates from a donor aged 10-29 years with latent tuberculosis or without tuberculosis infection. Some clones in this sample may be carry-over from other donors' samples. CDR3 DNA: TGTGCCATCAGTGAGGAGGACAGAACAAATTCACCCCTCCACTTT. Its translation is CAISEEDRTNSPLHF.